This is a list of T cell receptor beta chains from one sample in a study of post-analysis software for immune sequencing data. Each CDR3 protein gets one entry after TCRdb re-called the PCR reads with MiXCR. This table holds about 460,000 distinct CDR3 sequences, around 40% found once. Sequencing used blood. All receptors come from a girl between 5 and 17 years old with multiple sclerosis. CDR3s include the opening cysteine and the closing phenylalanine or tryptophan. Fields, in order: D gene, V gene, J gene, clone size, CDR3 protein, CDR3 DNA. The D gene is left open where the match is weak. Clone size is stated in some rows and not others, as once, few, many or a class when expanded.

NA	TRBV24-1	TRBJ2-7	NA	CATSDGGTYEQYF	TGTGCCACCAGTGACGGCGGTACCTACGAGCAGTACTTC
NA	TRBV29-1	TRBJ1-1	few	CSVAGVMNTEAFF	TGCAGCGTGGCAGGGGTTATGAACACTGAAGCTTTCTTT
NA	TRBV9	TRBJ2-5	NA	CASSVVPSKETQYF	TGTGCCAGCAGCGTAGTCCCCAGCAAAGAGACCCAGTACTTC
NA	TRBV5-6	TRBJ2-5	NA	CASSQDPLGEQYF	TGTGCCAGCAGCCAGGACCCATTGGGGGAGCAGTACTTC
TRBD1	TRBV20-1	TRBJ2-1	NA	CSACCLSDRANEQFF	TGCAGTGCCTGCTGCCTGTCTGACAGGGCGAATGAGCAGTTCTTC
TRBD1	TRBV28	TRBJ1-5	NA	CATDRAGNQPQHF	TGTGCCACGGACAGGGCTGGCAATCAGCCCCAGCATTTT
NA	TRBV7-2	TRBJ1-5	NA	CASSQQGSQQPQHF	TGTGCCAGCAGTCAACAGGGTTCGCAACAGCCCCAGCATTTT
NA	TRBV20-1	TRBJ1-3	NA	CSAGKFREGNTIYF	TGCAGTGCTGGGAAGTTTCGAGAGGGAAACACCATATATTTT
TRBD1	TRBV28	TRBJ2-7	NA	CASSSTGTGFFEQYF	TGTGCCAGCAGTTCCACCGGGACAGGGTTTTTCGAGCAGTACTTC
NA	TRBV5-4	TRBJ1-1	NA	CASSLAAQGNTEAFF	TGTGCCAGCAGCTTGGCCGCCCAGGGGAACACTGAAGCTTTCTTT
NA	TRBV2	TRBJ1-2	NA	CASRENTGYGYTF	TGTGCCAGCAGGGAAAATACAGGGTATGGCTACACCTTC
NA	TRBV25-1	TRBJ2-5	NA	CASSESAILHKGQYF	TGTGCCAGCAGTGAATCGGCAATTCTCCACAAGGGGCAGTACTTC
NA	TRBV10-3	TRBJ2-1	NA	CAISESLGSSEQFF	TGTGCCATCAGTGAGTCGTTGGGGTCTAGTGAGCAGTTCTTC
NA	TRBV7-2	TRBJ2-5	NA	CASSSSIQETQYF	TGTGCCAGCAGCTCCTCGATTCAAGAGACCCAGTACTTC
NA	TRBV7-9	TRBJ1-5	few	CASSLLGVNQPQHF	TGTGCCAGCAGCTTATTGGGAGTCAATCAGCCCCAGCATTTT
NA	TRBV29-1	TRBJ2-7	NA	CSVGRGRSYEQYF	TGCAGCGTCGGACGGGGAAGGTCCTACGAGCAGTACTTC